This TCR beta chain was identified during a study of cytomegalovirus exposure and HLA in healthy donors. As regards this clone: Its matching antigen is unknown.

The germline V gene encodes CDR1 LNHDA and CDR2 SQIVND (reference sequence). The CDR3 runs 14 residues. V was pared by 1 base and J by 4 bases, with 3 bases of the junction left unmatched. A multiplex PCR was run with 60 Vbeta primers and 13 Jbeta primers. The repertoire was sequenced with immunoSEQ multiplex PCR; TCRdb's copy has only in-frame clones and lacks some. Here the sample spans about 150,000 clones, approximately 83% being singletons. Notes on the study in general: Among TCR beta chains of equal frequency, HLA-associated ones were more clonally expanded in a later analysis.

Sequencing input: PBMCs. The receptor was isolated from a woman aged 18-35 years in good health and CMV-seronegative. The gene calls are TRBV19 and TRBJ1-2; 7 bases fit TRBD1. The CDR3 loop reads CASSIAGGLYGYTF. DNA for the CDR3: TGTGCCAGTAGTATAGCAGGGGGTCTCTATGGCTACACCTTC.